This T cell receptor (beta chain) was identified during a study of identical twins. A universal primer site was created by template switching, with the cDNA bearing unique molecular identifiers. Each CDR3 protein gets one entry after TCRdb re-called the 5' RACE reads with MiXCR. The table includes approximately 620,000 distinct CDR3 sequences, under 9% detected once. Donors uniformly comprised healthy Caucasians. Comment on this clonotype: Its antigen is unknown.

Study-level findings and limits: Conclusions were based on cross-sectional statistical analysis, without following the same donors. Possibly, invariant MAIT and iNKT cells partly confounded zero-insertion analyses.

The same sample was also used in a study of yellow fever vaccine responses in identical twins.

Sequencing used PBMCs. This sequence was found in a woman aged 18-29 years in good health.

The CDR3 coding sequence is TGTGCCAGCAGCTTACGGGGCACTAACTCCTACAATGAGCAGTTCTTC. Residues: CASSLRGTNSYNEQFF. This chain links TRBV7-2 with TRBJ2-1, with D perhaps assigned TRBD1 or TRBD2 (5 bases each). Germline lookup yields CDR1 SGHTA and CDR2 FQGNSA. The CDR3 runs to 16 residues. V was trimmed by 2 bases and J by 0 bases, leaving 11 bases between them.